These T cell receptor beta chains were read from a single sample in a study of blood T cell repertoires in COVID-19. Data came from immunoSEQ multiplex PCR; TCRdb stores just in-frame clones and leaves some out. This table holds around 100,000 clones, roughly nine tenths found once. Input material: peripheral blood. Source of these receptors: a middle-aged man with COVID-19, enrolled during active disease. Both conserved end residues are part of each CDR3. The D gene is left open where the match is weak. Clone size is stated in some rows and not others, as once, few, many or a class when expanded.

cdr3_aa cdr3_nt d_call clone_size j_call v_call
CASSLGGQLSYEQYF TGTGCCAGCAGCTTGGGGGGACAGCTCTCCTACGAGCAGTACTTC TRBD1 few TRBJ2-7 TRBV5-5
CASRPGRDYGYTF TGTGCCAGCAGGCCCGGTCGGGACTATGGCTACACCTTC . . TRBJ1-2 TRBV27
CASKDRSSGNTIYF TGTGCCAGTAAGGACAGAAGCTCTGGAAACACCATATATTTT . . TRBJ1-3 TRBV19
CASSLAPGTGRYF TGTGCCAGCAGCTTGGCACCCGGGACAGGGAGGTATTTT TRBD1 once TRBJ1-5 TRBV11-2
CASSLTETVQETQYF TGTGCCAGCAGTTTGACAGAAACCGTCCAAGAGACCCAGTACTTC . . TRBJ2-5 TRBV2
CASMESSWTEVLVF TGCGCCAGCATGGAGTCATCCTGGACAGAGGTTCTGGTCTTC . . TRBJ2-1 TRBV5-1
CASSQEGGEQFF TGTGCCAGCAGCCAAGAGGGCGGGGAGCAGTTCTTC . . TRBJ2-1 TRBV3-1/TRBV3-2
CASSVVAGDTQYF TGTGCCAGCAGCGTAGTAGCGGGGGATACGCAGTATTTT TRBD2 . TRBJ2-3 TRBV9
CAWSRGYGYTF TGTGCCTGGAGTCGAGGCTATGGCTACACCTTC . few TRBJ1-2 TRBV30
CASSLAPSGGEQETQYF TGCGCCAGCAGCTTGGCCCCCAGCGGGGGGGAACAAGAGACCCAGTACTTC TRBD2 . TRBJ2-5 TRBV5-1
CASSAPNRDANYGYTF TGTGCCAGCAGCGCACCGAACAGGGACGCTAACTATGGCTACACCTTC . . TRBJ1-2 TRBV21-1
CASSLSGHEQYF TGTGCCAGCAGTTTATCGGGCCACGAGCAGTACTTC . . TRBJ2-7 TRBV27
CASSPYPGQGNGYTF TGTGCCAGCAGTCCCTATCCGGGACAGGGAAATGGCTACACCTTC TRBD1 . TRBJ1-2 TRBV7-2
CASKPGGTAGYEQYF TGTGCCAGCAAACCTGGGGGGACCGCGGGCTACGAGCAGTACTTC . . TRBJ2-7 TRBV6-5
CASSVGGPSTGELFF TGTGCCAGCAGCGTTGGAGGCCCGAGCACCGGGGAGCTGTTTTTT . . TRBJ2-2 TRBV9
CASSQDEGANEKLFF TGTGCCAGCAGCCAGGACGAGGGAGCTAATGAAAAACTGTTTTTT . . TRBJ1-4 TRBV4-2
CASRVTGDISYEQYF TGTGCCAGCAGAGTTACAGGGGACATCTCCTACGAGCAGTACTTC TRBD1 . TRBJ2-7 TRBV27
CASRQGNTEAFF TGCGCCAGCCGACAGGGGAACACTGAAGCTTTCTTT TRBD1 . TRBJ1-1 TRBV10-2
CASTNSGANVLTF TGTGCCAGCACTAACTCTGGGGCCAACGTCCTGACTTTC . . TRBJ2-6 TRBV27
CASNAGTNTEAFF TGTGCCAGTAATGCGGGAACGAACACTGAAGCTTTCTTT . . TRBJ1-1 TRBV19
CASRTGPGNQPQHF TGTGCCTCTCGGACAGGGCCAGGCAATCAGCCCCAGCATTTT TRBD1 many TRBJ1-5 TRBV19
CASSLAGGSNEQFF TGTGCTAGTAGCCTGGCAGGGGGGTCCAATGAGCAGTTCTTC . . TRBJ2-1 TRBV12-5
CASSLGAGGPQETQYF TGTGCCAGCAGCTTAGGAGCGGGGGGCCCTCAAGAGACCCAGTACTTC TRBD2 . TRBJ2-5 TRBV7-6
CASSLGALTTQYF TGTGCCAGCAGCTTAGGGGCCTTAACTACGCAGTATTTT . . TRBJ2-3 TRBV11-2
CASSLGQTPNTEAFF TGTGCCAGCAGTTTGGGGCAGACACCGAACACTGAAGCTTTCTTT . . TRBJ1-1 TRBV27
CATSKRQGYGELFF TGTGCCACCAGCAAAAGACAGGGGTACGGGGAGCTGTTTTTT TRBD1 . TRBJ2-2 TRBV15
CASTTDRYSYEQYF TGTGCCAGCACTACCGACAGGTACTCCTACGAGCAGTACTTC . . TRBJ2-7 TRBV27
CASSGGPGYGYTF TGTGCCAGCAGCGGAGGACCCGGCTATGGCTACACCTTC . . TRBJ1-2 TRBV5-5
CASRKGAGGADTQYF TGCGCCAGCAGGAAGGGAGCGGGGGGTGCAGATACGCAGTATTTT TRBD2 . TRBJ2-3 TRBV5-1